This is a list of T cell receptor beta chains from one sample in a study of cytomegalovirus exposure and HLA in healthy donors. The protocol was immunoSEQ multiplex PCR, while the TCRdb copy is restricted to in-frame clones and leaves out a portion. The data show 150,000 to 200,000 clones, with roughly 79% seen just once and 2% to 2.5% held by the top ten. Material: PBMCs. The source of these receptors is a woman in her 30s in good health and CMV-seropositive. Both conserved end residues are part of each CDR3. A D gene is named only where the DNA matches it firmly. A row's size may be missing; if present it is once, few, many or a size class.

>NA|TRBJ2-2|TRBV7-9|few
CASSLSGQPAANTGELFF
TGTGCCAGCAGCTTATCTGGACAGCCTGCCGCGAACACCGGGGAGCTGTTTTTT
>TRBD1|TRBJ2-5|TRBV2|NA
CASVEGSRDRGTETQYF
TGTGCCAGCGTAGAGGGGAGCCGGGACAGGGGGACTGAGACCCAGTACTTC
>TRBD2|TRBJ2-1|TRBV6-5|NA
CASSLPGPGGEQFF
TGTGCCAGCAGCCTTCCCGGGCCGGGGGGTGAGCAGTTCTTC
>NA|TRBJ2-5|TRBV7-2|NA
CASSFYETQYF
TGTGCCAGCAGCTTTTATGAGACCCAGTACTTC
>NA|TRBJ2-5|TRBV19|NA
CASSTLDFQETQYF
TGTGCCAGTAGTACACTGGACTTTCAAGAGACCCAGTACTTC
>NA|TRBJ2-7|TRBV27|NA
CASSLVGGGSYEQYF
TGTGCCAGCAGTTTAGTGGGTGGAGGATCCTACGAGCAGTACTTC
>NA|TRBJ2-3|TRBV6-4|NA
CASSDSGGATDTQYF
TGTGCCAGCAGTGACTCGGGGGGGGCCACAGATACGCAGTATTTT
>TRBD1|TRBJ1-1|TRBV10-3|once
CAISESLAGGPEAFF
TGTGCCATCAGTGAGTCATTAGCAGGGGGCCCAGAAGCTTTCTTT
>TRBD1|TRBJ1-1|TRBV5-4|NA
CASSLWTGQATEAFF
TGTGCCAGCAGCTTGTGGACTGGACAGGCGACTGAAGCTTTCTTT
>NA|TRBJ1-4|TRBV30|NA
CAWSVFLATNEKLFF
TGTGCCTGGAGTGTATTCCTAGCCACTAATGAAAAACTGTTTTTT
>NA|TRBJ2-3|TRBV5-1|NA
CASSLYSSTDTQYF
TGCGCCAGCAGCTTATATAGTAGCACAGATACGCAGTATTTT
>TRBD1|TRBJ1-2|TRBV4-3|NA
CASSQDAWTGSNNYGYTF
TGCGCCAGCAGCCAAGATGCCTGGACAGGGTCAAATAACTATGGCTACACCTTC
>NA|TRBJ2-1|TRBV10-1|NA
CASSEPPRAINEQFF
TGCGCCAGCAGTGAGCCCCCGAGGGCAATCAATGAGCAGTTCTTC
>TRBD1|TRBJ1-4|TRBV5-8|NA
CASSLRDRGLEKLFF
TGTGCCAGCAGCTTGAGGGACAGGGGGCTTGAAAAACTGTTTTTT
>TRBD1|TRBJ2-6|TRBV4-1|once
CASSRHRDSSSGANVLTF
TGCGCCAGCAGCCGGCACCGGGACAGCAGCTCTGGGGCCAACGTCCTGACTTTC
>TRBD1|TRBJ2-6|TRBV4-3|few
CASSQGTGSTTGANVLTF
TGCGCCAGCAGCCAAGGGACAGGGTCGACAACTGGGGCCAACGTCCTGACTTTC
>NA|TRBJ2-7|TRBV23-1|NA
CASNQGKGWEQYF
TGCGCCAGCAATCAGGGGAAGGGGTGGGAGCAGTACTTC
>NA|TRBJ2-3|TRBV7-2|NA
CASSLLELATDTQYF
TGTGCCAGCAGCTTATTAGAGCTAGCAACAGATACGCAGTATTTT
>NA|TRBJ1-2|TRBV2|NA
CASSATGNYGYTF
TGTGCCAGCAGCGCCACAGGAAACTATGGCTACACCTTC
>NA|TRBJ1-3|TRBV7-2|NA
CASSFGTGGSGNTIYF
TGTGCCAGCAGCTTCGGGACGGGAGGGTCTGGAAACACCATATATTTT
>NA|TRBJ1-1|TRBV4-3|NA
CASSQDLYDRGRNTEAFF
TGCGCCAGCAGCCAAGATCTTTATGATAGGGGCCGTAACACTGAAGCTTTCTTT
>TRBD1|TRBJ1-5|TRBV25-1|NA
CASQGQGLDQPQHF
TGTGCCAGCCAAGGACAGGGCCTAGATCAGCCCCAGCATTTT
>TRBD1|TRBJ1-1|TRBV7-6|NA
CASSPPPGAYRGTEAFF
TGTGCCAGCAGCCCACCCCCCGGGGCCTACAGGGGCACTGAAGCTTTCTTT
>TRBD1|TRBJ1-5|TRBV28|NA
CASSFSQGVQPQHF
TGTGCCAGCAGTTTTTCCCAGGGGGTTCAGCCCCAGCATTTT
>NA|TRBJ1-2|TRBV7-9|NA
CASSLGGSPYGYTF
TGTGCCAGCAGCTTGGGAGGCAGCCCCTATGGCTACACCTTC
>NA|TRBJ1-2|TRBV28|once
CAILSGTNYGYTF
TGTGCTATTTTGTCAGGGACTAACTATGGCTACACCTTC
>NA|TRBJ2-7|TRBV5-4|few
CASSSPQADEQYF
TGTGCCAGCAGCTCCCCACAGGCCGACGAGCAGTACTTC
>NA|TRBJ1-6|TRBV10-3|NA
CAISELGPTGFSPLHF
TGTGCCATCAGTGAGCTAGGACCCACGGGATTTTCACCCCTCCACTTT
>TRBD2|TRBJ2-7|TRBV5-4|NA
CASSKFRPGTTDEQYF
TGTGCCAGCAGCAAATTTCGACCCGGGACTACCGACGAGCAGTACTTC
>NA|TRBJ2-7|TRBV5-1|NA
CASSLGSSSYEQYF
TGCGCCAGCAGCTTGGGTTCTAGCTCCTACGAGCAGTACTTC
>NA|TRBJ2-3|TRBV5-1|few
CASSLNRETDTQYF
TGCGCCAGCAGCTTGAACAGGGAGACAGATACGCAGTATTTT
>TRBD2|TRBJ2-3|TRBV9|NA
CASSVAEGSGDTQYF
TGTGCCAGCAGCGTAGCTGAGGGTAGCGGGGATACGCAGTATTTT
>TRBD1|TRBJ2-7|TRBV9|NA
CASSVGQGDSEQYF
TGTGCCAGCAGCGTAGGACAGGGGGATAGCGAGCAGTACTTC
>TRBD1|TRBJ2-7|TRBV18|few
CASSPTTLNRNIVGTGVNEQYF
TGTGCCAGCTCACCGACTACACTAAACCGTAACATTGTGGGGACAGGGGTAAACGAGCAGTACTTC
>NA|TRBJ1-2|TRBV23-1|NA
CASSQSRYRTGKREGYTF
TGCGCCAGCAGTCAATCGCGCTATAGAACAGGGAAGCGAGAAGGCTACACCTTC
>TRBD2|TRBJ2-5|TRBV9|NA
CASSPTSGGLQETQYF
TGTGCCAGCAGCCCTACTAGCGGGGGGTTACAAGAGACCCAGTACTTC
>TRBD1|TRBJ2-7|TRBV29-1|NA
CSVCGEGGSVVSYEQYF
TGCAGCGTCTGCGGTGAAGGGGGCTCGGTTGTTTCCTACGAGCAGTACTTC
>NA|TRBJ2-6|TRBV13|NA
CASSVRGSGANVLTF
TGTGCCAGCAGCGTCAGGGGAAGTGGGGCCAACGTCCTGACTTTC
>NA|TRBJ2-1|TRBV9|NA
CASSVLGTLSEQFF
TGTGCCAGCAGCGTACTCGGGACTTTGTCCGAGCAGTTCTTC
>TRBD1|TRBJ2-1|TRBV27|once
CASSRQGITYNEQFF
TGTGCCAGCAGCCGACAGGGAATCACCTACAATGAGCAGTTCTTC
>NA|TRBJ2-7|TRBV30|NA
CAWGPGGTSYEQYF
TGTGCCTGGGGGCCGGGCGGGACGTCCTACGAGCAGTACTTC
>TRBD2|TRBJ2-7|TRBV27|NA
CASSLDPRGGYEQYF
TGTGCCAGCAGTTTAGACCCGCGGGGGGGCTACGAGCAGTACTTC
>TRBD2|TRBJ2-5|TRBV2|NA
CASRLAGGQETQYF
TGTGCCAGCAGGCTAGCGGGGGGACAAGAGACCCAGTACTTC
>TRBD1|TRBJ2-5|TRBV29-1|NA
CSVIRQGAPIETQYF
TGCAGCGTTATAAGACAGGGGGCGCCGATAGAGACCCAGTACTTC
>NA|TRBJ2-5|TRBV10-1|NA
CASSEGLKRETQYF
TGCGCCAGCAGTGAGGGACTCAAGCGGGAGACCCAGTACTTC
>TRBD1|TRBJ2-2|TRBV7-9|NA
CASSWRTGGTGELFF
TGTGCCAGCAGCTGGAGGACAGGGGGCACCGGGGAGCTGTTTTTT
>NA|TRBJ1-1|TRBV29-1|few
CSVGDTPNTEAFF
TGCAGCGTTGGGGACACCCCGAACACTGAAGCTTTCTTT
>NA|TRBJ2-7|TRBV4-3|NA
CASSQEAQGVGEQYF
TGCGCCAGCAGCCAAGAGGCTCAGGGTGTCGGGGAGCAGTACTTC
>NA|TRBJ1-1|TRBV19|NA
CASSIRSLGLLPEAFF
TGTGCCAGTAGTATCCGTTCTTTGGGCCTTTTGCCTGAAGCTTTCTTT
>NA|TRBJ2-7|TRBV5-1|NA
CASSFPSFYEQYF
TGCGCCAGCAGCTTTCCTAGCTTCTACGAGCAGTACTTC
>NA|TRBJ2-3|TRBV6-5|NA
CATQGGTGTQYF
TGTGCCACTCAGGGAGGTACGGGTACGCAGTATTTT
>TRBD1|TRBJ1-5|TRBV30|NA
CAWSTDREEGQPQHF
TGTGCCTGGAGTACGGACAGGGAGGAGGGACAGCCCCAGCATTTT
>NA|TRBJ1-5|TRBV27|NA
CASSYRGSNQPQHF
TGTGCCAGCAGTTATAGGGGAAGCAATCAGCCCCAGCATTTT
>TRBD1|TRBJ1-1|TRBV7-8|NA
CASSPGDRGATEAFF
TGTGCCAGCAGCCCAGGGGACAGGGGAGCCACTGAAGCTTTCTTT
>TRBD1|TRBJ2-7|TRBV6-4|NA
CASSEFGDRSEQYF
TGTGCCAGCAGTGAATTTGGGGACAGGAGCGAGCAGTACTTC
>TRBD1|TRBJ2-7|TRBV5-1|NA
CASSNYRGLSYEQYF
TGCGCCAGCAGCAATTACAGGGGTCTCTCCTACGAGCAGTACTTC
>NA|TRBJ1-5|TRBV5-1|NA
CASSFNPGQPQHF
TGCGCCAGCAGCTTTAATCCGGGTCAGCCCCAGCATTTT
>NA|TRBJ2-7|TRBV28|NA
CASRLDTYEQYF
TGTGCCAGCAGGCTCGACACGTACGAGCAGTACTTC
>TRBD2|TRBJ2-5|TRBV7-9|NA
CASSLTSGPLQETQYF
TGTGCCAGCAGCTTGACTAGCGGGCCCCTCCAAGAGACCCAGTACTTC